The clone carrying this T cell receptor beta chain occurred a few times. The sample has other DNA sequences that encode this CDR3 too. This record comes from a study of shared clonotypes between healthy human individuals. This table comes from immunoSEQ multiplex PCR, and its TCRdb copy is limited to in-frame clones, with some not included. The table shows around 2.1 million clones, with 85% to 95% occurring only once. Naivety among CD8 cells was defined by CD45RO negativity and positive CCR7 selection, thereby excluding terminally differentiated effector memory CD45RA+ cells. With 0 bases clipped from V and 7 bases from J, the junction kept 8 bases outside the gene matches. This CDR3 is built from 16 residues. Germline V lookup: CDR1 SGHRS, CDR2 YFSETQ.

The sample consisted of naive CD8+ T cells from PBMCs. This TCR was sampled from a man in his late teens or twenties in good health. Some clones in this sample may be carry-over from other donors' samples. V is TRBV5-1 and J is TRBJ2-1; 9 bases match TRBD2. CDR3 region: CASSLEWLAGTNEQFF. For the CDR3, the DNA is TGCGCCAGCAGCTTGGAATGGCTAGCGGGGACGAATGAGCAGTTCTTC.